The T cell receptor beta chain described here comes from a study of control samples from healthy donors and cancer patients (dated by TCRdb to about 2020). The method behind the library was the immunoSEQ multiplex PCR assay. TCRdb limited this immuneACCESS table to in-frame rearrangements with V and J called. A share of clones is missing; checked studies link under half to unresolved V genes, and the rest is unexplained. The sample contains 110,000 to 150,000 clones, about 88% of them found a single time. The top ten clones comprise roughly 9% of the sample. Points on this clone: What this receptor recognizes is not known. No much larger clone is present one base from it, and per-base qualities are unavailable.

CDR1 and CDR2 (SGHTA, FQGNSA) derive from the germline V gene. From cysteine to phenylalanine, the CDR3 is 19 amino acids long. Only CDR3 DNA is held: 57 bases, read in frame from base 1. Clipping removes 4 bases from V and 4 bases from J, with 13 as the unmatched junction base count. Sequencing was done on a sample of blood. The sequence derives from a woman under 40 in good health. The sequence links TRBV7-2 to TRBJ2-3; a stretch of 14 junction bases matches TRBD2. The DNA sequence is given as TGTGCCAGCAGCTCCAAATCCGGGACTAGCGGGAGATGGGCAGATACGCAGTATTTT. Protein translation: CASSSKSGTSGRWADTQYF.